This is a list of T cell receptor beta chains from one sample in a study of blood T cell repertoires in COVID-19. The data were produced by immunoSEQ multiplex PCR, yet TCRdb's version contains in-frame clones alone and is incomplete. The sample has about 270,000 clones, about 89% seen once; the top ten hold over 2.5%. Sequencing was done on a sample of PBMCs or T cells enriched from blood (not recorded which). These receptors were obtained from a woman between 18 and 29 years old who had recovered from COVID-19. The CDR3 runs from the conserved cysteine through the conserved F or W. A D gene is named only where the DNA matches it firmly. Only some rows state a clone size, as once, few, many or a class for expanded clones.

clone_size	d_call	v_call	j_call	cdr3_aa	cdr3_nt
.	TRBD2	TRBV18	TRBJ2-1	CASSLTPRTSGSSYNEQFF	TGTGCCAGCTCACTGACCCCCAGGACTAGCGGTAGCTCCTACAATGAGCAGTTCTTC
.	.	TRBV4-3	TRBJ2-2	CASSQAPPLAGELFF	TGCGCCAGCAGCCAAGCCCCACCTCTAGCGGGGGAGCTGTTTTTT
.	TRBD1	TRBV19	TRBJ1-1	CASNPARTGARNTEAFF	TGTGCCAGTAATCCAGCCCGGACAGGGGCCAGGAACACTGAAGCTTTCTTT
once	TRBD2	TRBV5-1	TRBJ2-5	CASSQLRYSRTSGSQETQYF	TGCGCCAGCAGCCAATTGCGGTACTCCCGGACTAGCGGGAGCCAAGAGACCCAGTACTTC
.	TRBD1	TRBV28	TRBJ2-7	CASSLKGTGGRYEQYF	TGTGCCAGCAGTTTAAAAGGAACAGGGGGGAGGTACGAGCAGTACTTC
.	.	TRBV7-8	TRBJ1-3	CASSHPLYRSSGNTIYF	TGTGCCAGCAGCCATCCCTTGTACCGGAGCTCTGGAAACACCATATATTTT
.	TRBD1	TRBV24-1	TRBJ1-4	CATGVTTGANEKLFF	TGTGCCACCGGGGTCACGACAGGGGCAAATGAAAAACTGTTTTTT
.	.	TRBV3-1/TRBV3-2	TRBJ2-3	CASSPFLAQTDTQYF	TGTGCCAGCAGTCCGTTTCTAGCACAGACAGATACGCAGTATTTT
.	TRBD1	TRBV4-1	TRBJ1-2	CASSQGTGVSGYTF	TGCGCCAGCAGCCAGGGGACAGGGGTTTCTGGCTACACCTTC
.	.	TRBV5-1	TRBJ2-3	CASSLEGRRRTDTQYF	TGCGCCAGCAGCTTGGAGGGGCGGAGACGAACAGATACGCAGTATTTT
.	.	TRBV4-3	TRBJ1-4	CASSQEIYNEKLFF	TGCGCCAGCAGCCAAGAAATCTATAATGAAAAACTGTTTTTT
.	TRBD2	TRBV5-1	TRBJ2-3	CASTSGLAGGYTDTQYF	TGCGCCAGCACCTCAGGACTAGCGGGAGGTTACACAGATACGCAGTATTTT
.	TRBD1	TRBV3-1/TRBV3-2	TRBJ2-7	CASSQRQGAGSYEQYF	TGTGCCAGCAGCCAAAGACAGGGGGCGGGCTCCTACGAGCAGTACTTC
.	TRBD2	TRBV7-9	TRBJ2-1	CASSSAIAGETYNEQFF	TGTGCCAGCAGTTCGGCGATAGCGGGAGAGACTTACAATGAGCAGTTCTTC
.	TRBD1	TRBV5-4	TRBJ2-7	CASSAPWDRGAYEQYF	TGTGCCAGCAGCGCCCCTTGGGACAGGGGAGCCTACGAGCAGTACTTC
once	TRBD2	TRBV25-1	TRBJ2-2	CASSEFSSGGLNTGELFF	TGTGCCAGCAGTGAATTTTCTAGCGGGGGCCTGAACACCGGGGAGCTGTTTTTT
.	.	TRBV30	TRBJ2-1	CAWAPVRNGYNEQFF	TGTGCCTGGGCCCCCGTTAGAAACGGCTACAATGAGCAGTTCTTC
.	TRBD2	TRBV4-3	TRBJ2-1	CASSQVTLIAGSYNEQFF	TGCGCCAGCAGCCAAGTCACCCTTATAGCGGGGTCCTACAATGAGCAGTTCTTC
once	TRBD1	TRBV18	TRBJ1-1	CASSPQPGQGAFF	TGTGCCAGCTCACCACAACCGGGACAGGGAGCTTTCTTT
.	.	TRBV24-1	TRBJ2-2	CATSDYRAANTGELFF	TGTGCCACCAGTGATTACAGGGCAGCGAACACCGGGGAGCTGTTTTTT
.	TRBD1	TRBV28	TRBJ1-1	CASSLPYLGQGNTEAFF	TGTGCCAGCAGTTTACCTTACCTGGGACAGGGAAACACTGAAGCTTTCTTT
.	.	TRBV5-6	TRBJ1-3	CASRILSGNTIYF	TGTGCCAGCAGGATACTCTCTGGAAACACCATATATTTT
.	TRBD2	TRBV19	TRBJ2-5	CASSMRLAGGRQETQYF	TGTGCCAGTAGTATGAGGCTAGCGGGAGGGCGGCAAGAGACCCAGTACTTC
.	TRBD2	TRBV7-2	TRBJ2-3	CASSLAAGTSGGFTDTQYF	TGTGCCAGCAGCTTAGCAGCCGGGACTAGCGGGGGATTCACAGATACGCAGTATTTT
.	TRBD2	TRBV7-2	TRBJ2-4	CASSFPLYGGRLAKNIQYF	TGTGCCAGCAGCTTCCCCCTATACGGCGGGAGGCTAGCCAAAAACATTCAGTACTTC
.	TRBD2	TRBV9	TRBJ2-7	CASSPPAGGLYEQYF	TGTGCCAGCAGCCCCCCAGCGGGGGGCCTTTACGAGCAGTACTTC
.	.	TRBV29-1	TRBJ2-7	CSVEVRAYEQYF	TGCAGCGTTGAGGTCAGGGCCTACGAGCAGTACTTC
few	TRBD2	TRBV30	TRBJ2-7	CAWSVAGSHEQYF	TGTGCCTGGAGTGTAGCGGGGTCCCACGAGCAGTACTTC
.	.	TRBV18	TRBJ2-1	CASSPGRPNEQFF	TGTGCCAGCTCACCGGGCCGTCCCAATGAGCAGTTCTTC
few	.	TRBV6-5	TRBJ1-2	CASSYSSNRVYGYTF	TGTGCCAGCAGTTACTCGTCGAACAGGGTCTATGGCTACACCTTC
once	.	TRBV15	TRBJ1-3	CATSRDRSGAGNTIYF	TGTGCCACCAGCAGAGATCGATCGGGAGCTGGAAACACCATATATTTT
.	TRBD2	TRBV10-2	TRBJ2-7	CASSDPTSGSGFEQYF	TGCGCCAGCAGTGACCCGACTAGCGGGAGTGGATTCGAGCAGTACTTC
few	TRBD2	TRBV27	TRBJ2-3	CASSLTSGGPDTQYF	TGTGCCAGCAGTTTAACTAGCGGGGGCCCAGATACGCAGTATTTT
.	.	TRBV11-2	TRBJ2-7	CASSLHRLSEQYF	TGTGCCAGCAGCTTACACCGCCTATCCGAGCAGTACTTC
.	TRBD1	TRBV4-1	TRBJ2-5	CASSQIQGVETQYF	TGCGCCAGCAGCCAAATTCAGGGGGTGGAGACCCAGTACTTC
.	.	TRBV11-2	TRBJ2-3	CASQSIRGKSTDTQYF	TGTGCCAGCCAATCCATCCGGGGAAAGAGCACAGATACGCAGTATTTT
.	.	TRBV6-2/TRBV6-3	TRBJ1-1	CASSFGLFSEAFF	TGTGCCAGCAGTTTCGGTCTTTTTTCTGAAGCTTTCTTT